This T cell receptor beta chain was sequenced for a study of regulatory T cells in long-lasting Graves disease. Whole-study context: Graves' patients, diagnosed recently, had received antithyroid drugs under 3 months.

The CDR3 covers 13 residues. Germline V CDR1 and CDR2: MGHDK, SYGVNS. The ends lost 6 bases at V and 7 bases at J; junction bases unmatched: 7. Time point specified: newly diagnosed GD, antithyroid drugs for less than 3 months. Researchers made the TCR library from RNA that was extracted from PBMCs. Through Arm-PCR of CDR3 regions and iRepertoire HTBI primers, TCR beta libraries were built. In the original processing: Spanning all samples, the identified segments comprised 60 to 80 TRBV and about 15 TRBJ. TCRdb recomputed calls from the multiplex PCR reads with MiXCR, one row per CDR3 protein. Here the V and J calls rest on TCRdb's processing, not on the authors' analysis. The sample yields 520,000 or so distinct CDR3 sequences, about 12% seen once. These data were also reused for a study on T cells in Graves' hyperthyroidism and ophthalmopathy. That investigation notes: A first-round RT-PCR of the TCR CDR3 used the HTBI primer set. Peripheral blood also featured most of the thyroid clonotypes expanded above 0.001.

Sequences were derived from peripheral blood mononuclear cells (PBMCs), sampled at new diagnosis, from a patient treated with antithyroid drugs. The V and J genes are TRBV25-1 and TRBJ2-5, with 8 nucleotides matching TRBD1. The origin of this receptor is a woman between 25 and 40 years old with Graves disease. CDR3 residues: CASSADRGGTQYF. The CDR3 nucleotides read TGTGCCAGCAGCGCCGACAGGGGAGGGACCCAGTACTTC.